One sample yielded the 10 T cell receptor delta chains listed below, sequenced in a study of γδ T cells in repeated Plasmodium falciparum infection. TCRdb called clones from the multiplex PCR reads again using CATT. The sample records roughly 48,000 delta-chain clones, roughly 1.6% being singletons. Gammadelta T cells were flow-sorted from PBMC into Vgamma9/Vdelta2+ and Vdelta2-negative populations for bulk analysis. The sequenced material came from gamma-delta T cells from blood. These TCRs come from a pool of human donors (malaria-infected and uninfected, not separated).

This clone was observed a few times. This likely came from a read error, as a far larger clone is one base away. This CDR3 is also generated by other DNA sequences in the sample. This rearrangement joins TRDV1 to TRDJ3, with TRDD3 identical over 12 bases. No J gene is reported in TCRdb; it was inferred here by comparing the DNA with germline. Per the germline V gene, CDR1 is TSWWSYY and CDR2 is QGS. The CDR3 covers 23 residues. CDR3 coding DNA: TGTGCCCTTGGGGAATCGGCGAACGACTGGGGGATACCGAGCTCCTGGGACACCCGACAGATGTTTTTC. Translation gives CALGESANDWGIPSSWDTRQMFF.

This clone was recorded at least ten times. Translating this DNA gives a protein that differs at residue 5 from the TCRdb one, which belongs to a much larger clone; a read error is likely, and the protein shown is this translation. The chain joins TRDV1 to TRDJ1; unclear D gene. The CDR3 spans 19 residues. Germline V CDR1 and CDR2: TSWWSYY, QGS. The V gene lost 5 bases and the J gene lost 0 bases, with 25 bases spanning the gap. CDR3: CALGYNKFRCSPYTDKLIF. DNA for the CDR3: TGTGCTCTTGGGTACAATAAATTTCGCTGTTCCCCGTACACCGATAAACTCATCTTT.

Here the V gene is TRDV2, but the J gene went uncalled. This CDR3 region has 13 residues. The germline CDR1 and CDR2 sequences are GEAIGNYY and EKD. Here the CDR3 reads CACDTITGTAQHF. The CDR3 DNA reads as TGTGCCTGTGACACCATTACTGGGACAGCACAACACTTC.

This clone was seen only a few times. A far bigger clonotype differs at one base, so this is likely a read error. The same CDR3 is also encoded by other DNA sequences in this sample. V gene TRDV1 combines with J gene TRDJ1; TRDD3 matches at 7 bases. In the absence of a J gene in TCRdb, the DNA was matched to germline to assign it here. V dropped 1 base and J dropped 5; count of bases not matched to a gene: 13. CDR3 length: 17 amino acids. Germline V gives CDR1 TSWWSYY, CDR2 QGS. The CDR3 is CALGEPPYGGIPDKLIF. CDR3 coding DNA: TGTGCTCTTGGGGAACCACCCTACGGGGGGATCCCAGATAAACTCATCTTT.

This clone was found a few times. TCRdb lists the protein of a much larger clone for this DNA, which differs at residue 9, so this is likely a read error; the protein given here is translated from the DNA itself. The V gene is TRDV1, the J gene TRDJ1; D is uncertain. TCRdb gives no J gene; it was assigned here by matching the DNA to germline. V gave up 2 bases and J gave up 7 bases, with 11 bases separating them. This CDR3 is built from 13 residues. Looked up from germline, CDR1 is TSWWSYY and CDR2 is QGS. CDR3 region: CALGEFRSGKLIF. In DNA, the CDR3 is TGTGCTCTTGGGGAATTTCGCAGCGGTAAACTCATCTTT.

This clone was seen at least ten times. One end of the junction does not line up with germline, which may come from a read error. Other DNA sequences in this sample translate to the same CDR3. The chain couples TRDV1 to TRDJ1; 8 positions match TRDD2. In germline, CDR1 is TSWWSYY, CDR2 QGS. The CDR3 is 17 amino acids. DNA for the CDR3: TGTGCACTTGGGGACTCTTCCTACAGATACGCGTCCGATAAACTCATCTTT. Translated, it gives CALGDSSYRYASDKLIF.

The sample holds a few counts of this clone. This DNA translates differently at residue 11 from the TCRdb protein, which is that of a much larger clone; a read error is likely, and the protein shown is the DNA's own translation. The rearrangement joins TRDV1 to TRDJ1, with D possibly being TRDD2 or TRDD3 (7 bases each). The CDR3 length is 19 residues. CDR1 and CDR2 (germline): TSWWSYY, QGS. CDR3 nucleotides: TGTGCCCTTGGGGAAAGTTTCCTACCTATTTCTGGGGATATTAGTAAACTCATCTTT. This encodes CALGESFLPISGDISKLIF.

This clone was counted a few times. TCRdb's protein, taken from a much larger clone, differs from this DNA's translation at residue 15, likely owing to a read error; the protein displayed comes from the DNA. J gene calling gave no result, while the V gene is TRDV2; TRDD3 is taken as the D call from the table, unchecked against the DNA. CDR3 length: 21 residues. The germline V gene has CDR1 GEAIGNYY and CDR2 EKD. The CDR3 DNA reads as TGTGCCTGTGACACCGACAACTGGGGGATACGCGTCTTACCAACCACACCCCCTCGGATCTTT. Encoded protein: CACDTDNWGIRVLPTTPPRIF.

In this sample, this clone turned up a few times. TCRdb's protein for this DNA is that of a much larger clone and differs from the translation at residue 15, likely a read error; the protein shown is the DNA translation. V usage is TRDV1 and J usage is TRDJ1, with 7 positions matching TRDD3. Assignment of the J gene here rests on matching the DNA to germline, because TCRdb gives none. Germline V lookup: CDR1 TSWWSYY, CDR2 QGS. The CDR3 sequence is 19 residues long. The CDR3 DNA follows: TGTGCTCTTGGGGGGGGCGTCCTCAGGATACGCTCGTACACCAATAAACTCATCTTT. The encoded protein is CALGGGVLRIRSYTNKLIF.

With regard to this clone: TCRdb's protein for this DNA is that of a much larger clone and differs from the translation at residue 11, likely a read error; the protein shown is the DNA translation. The rearrangement uses TRDV1 and TRDJ1, with TRDD3 identical over 10 bases. TCRdb lists no J gene, so it was determined here by aligning the DNA to germline. Germline V gene lookup returns CDR1 TSWWSYY and CDR2 QGS. This CDR3 has 21 amino acids. The CDR3 coding sequence is TGTGCTCTTGGGGAAATTGGCCTAAATACCCCTACTGGGGGATGTTCCGACAAACTCATCTTT. It specifies CALGEIGLNTPTGGCSDKLIF.